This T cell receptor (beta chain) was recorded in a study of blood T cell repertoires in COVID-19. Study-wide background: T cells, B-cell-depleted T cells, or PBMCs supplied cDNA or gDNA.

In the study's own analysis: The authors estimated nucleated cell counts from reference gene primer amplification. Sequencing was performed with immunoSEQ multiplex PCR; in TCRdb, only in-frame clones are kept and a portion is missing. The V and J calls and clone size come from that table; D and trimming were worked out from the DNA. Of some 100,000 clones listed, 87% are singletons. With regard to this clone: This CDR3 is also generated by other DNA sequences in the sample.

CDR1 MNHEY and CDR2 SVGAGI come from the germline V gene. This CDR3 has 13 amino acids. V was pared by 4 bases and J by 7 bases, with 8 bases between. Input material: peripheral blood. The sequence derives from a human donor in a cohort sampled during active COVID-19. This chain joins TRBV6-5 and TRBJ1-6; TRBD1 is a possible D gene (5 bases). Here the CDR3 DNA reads TGTGCCAGCAGTTGGGGGGGGAATTCACCCCTCCACTTT. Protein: CASSWGGNSPLHF.